The rows below give T cell receptor beta chains drawn from one sample of a study of T cells in Graves' hyperthyroidism and ophthalmopathy. One entry per CDR3 protein results from TCRdb running MiXCR on the multiplex PCR reads. The sample consists of roughly 710,000 distinct CDR3 sequences, approximately 40% of them appearing once. The sequenced sample consisted of blood. The receptor source for this set is a middle-aged woman with Graves' hyperthyroidism. Each CDR3 is given with its conserved first and last residue. The order of the fields is J gene, clone size, D gene, V gene, CDR3 protein, CDR3 DNA. The D gene is left open where the match is weak. Clone size appears in some rows only: once, few, many, or a class for an expanded clone.

TRBJ1-4	many	NA	TRBV5-6	CASSFSMDEKLFF	TGTGCCAGCAGCTTTTCCATGGATGAAAAACTGTTTTTT
TRBJ1-1	NA	TRBD1	TRBV2	CASRPGQIMNTEAFF	TGTGCCAGCCGGCCGGGACAGATAATGAACACTGAAGCTTTCTTT
TRBJ1-1	few	NA	TRBV4-3	CASSVYRTANTEAFF	TGCGCCAGCAGCGTATACAGGACCGCGAACACTGAAGCTTTCTTT
TRBJ1-3	many	NA	TRBV7-9	CASSPSWAGGNTIYF	TGTGCCAGCAGCCCCTCCTGGGCCGGGGGAAACACCATATATTTT
TRBJ2-2	NA	NA	TRBV10-3	CAISEQFRKNTGELFF	TGTGCCATCAGTGAACAGTTTCGGAAGAACACCGGGGAGCTGTTTTTT
TRBJ1-2	NA	TRBD1	TRBV5-4	CASSSLLDRQGGPYGYTF	TGTGCCAGCAGCTCCCTCCTAGACAGACAGGGAGGCCCCTATGGCTACACCTTC
TRBJ1-1	few	NA	TRBV28	CASSLSMGGEAFF	TGTGCCAGCAGTTTGAGTATGGGGGGTGAAGCTTTCTTT
TRBJ2-7	NA	TRBD2	TRBV20-1	CSAKRTSGMNNEQYF	TGCAGTGCTAAAAGGACTAGCGGGATGAACAATGAGCAGTACTTC
TRBJ1-1	few	TRBD1	TRBV7-9	CASSLGTGGVQVNTEAFF	TGTGCCAGCAGCTTAGGGACAGGGGGCGTCCAAGTGAACACTGAAGCTTTCTTT
TRBJ1-3	NA	NA	TRBV5-1	CASSLIRTGELLF	TGCGCCAGCAGCTTGATCAGGACCGGGGAGCTGCTTTTT
TRBJ2-7	few	TRBD2	TRBV20-1	CSATSGGRLQQYF	TGCAGTGCTACTAGCGGGGGGCGGCTTCAGCAGTACTTC
TRBJ2-5	NA	NA	TRBV6-1	CASSEAYGETQYF	TGTGCCAGCAGTGAAGCGTACGGGGAGACCCAGTACTTC
TRBJ1-1	NA	NA	TRBV12-3/TRBV12-4	CASSLGDRLNTEAFF	TGTGCCAGCAGTTTAGGCGACCGCCTGAACACTGAAGCTTTCTTT
TRBJ1-5	NA	NA	TRBV4-3	CASSQEPSGTGDSNQPQHF	TGCGCCAGCAGCCAAGAACCGTCCGGGACGGGGGACAGCAATCAGCCCCAGCATTTT
TRBJ2-2	NA	TRBD2	TRBV5-1	CASSLVRRETGELFF	TGCGCCAGCAGCTTGGTAAGGCGGGAGACCGGGGAGCTGTTTTTT
TRBJ1-4	many	NA	TRBV7-2	CASSLIGGTNEKLFF	TGTGCCAGCAGCCTTATCGGGGGGACTAATGAAAAACTGTTTTTT
TRBJ2-7	many	NA	TRBV25-1	CASSEWGRASQEYF	TGTGCCAGCAGTGAATGGGGCAGGGCGTCCCAGGAGTACTTC
TRBJ2-7	NA	TRBD2	TRBV7-2	CASSPRLAGEDEQYF	TGCGCCAGCAGCCCCCGACTAGCGGGAGAGGACGAGCAGTACTTC
TRBJ2-3	NA	NA	TRBV5-1	CASSLALQADTQYF	TGCGCCAGCAGCTTGGCCCTCCAAGCAGATACGCAGTATTTT
TRBJ1-2	many	NA	TRBV5-8	CASSPFGYTF	TGTGCCAGCAGCCCTTTTGGCTACACCTTC
TRBJ2-5	NA	TRBD2	TRBV4-3	CASSQREAGRQETQYF	TGCGCCAGCAGCCAAAGGGAAGCGGGGCGGCAAGAGACCCAGTACTTC
TRBJ2-7	NA	NA	TRBV25-1	CASSPPAGPYEQYF	TGTGCCAGCTCACCCCCGGCAGGGCCCTACGAGCAGTACTTC
TRBJ2-2	NA	NA	TRBV4-3	CASSQDGLAMPGELFF	TGCGCCAGCAGCCAAGATGGGTTAGCAATGCCCGGGGAGCTGTTTTTT
TRBJ2-6	NA	NA	TRBV7-3	CASSAVGDNVLTF	TGTGCCAGCAGCGCCGTTGGGGACAACGTCCTGACTTTC
TRBJ1-5	many	TRBD1	TRBV2	CASTEGQGVGAQHF	TGTGCCAGCACCGAGGGGCAGGGGGTCGGGGCCCAGCATTTT
TRBJ2-3	once	TRBD2	TRBV7-2	CASSLRPGGPGDTQYF	TGTGCCAGCAGCTTAAGACCGGGGGGGCCAGGAGATACGCAGTATTTT
TRBJ2-2	NA	NA	TRBV10-3	CAGSMGAGGELFF	TGTGCCGGCTCGATGGGGGCTGGCGGGGAGCTGTTTTTT
TRBJ2-2	few	TRBD2	TRBV9	CASRKTSGSQTGELFF	TGCGCCAGCAGGAAGACTAGCGGGAGCCAGACCGGGGAGCTGTTTTTT
TRBJ2-7	NA	TRBD1	TRBV5-5	CASSRPGQATGEQYF	TGTGCCAGCAGCCGCCCGGGACAGGCCACCGGCGAGCAGTACTTC